These 14 T cell receptor beta chains originate from one sample sequenced in a study of blood T cells in healthy people across ages. Alongside a J-beta primer mix, a sample-barcoded 5' primer served in a second PCR lasting about 6 to 11 cycles. TCRdb reprocessed the 5' RACE reads with MiXCR, giving one entry per CDR3 protein. The sample shows about 1.5 million distinct CDR3 sequences, approximately 43% of them seen only once. What was sequenced was blood. Receptors originate from a woman younger than 35 in good health.

CDR3 nucleotide sequence: TGTGCCAGCATCCCCGACAGGGGGCTGAACATTCAGTACTTC. Its translation: CASIPDRGLNIQYF. V and J are TRBV2 and TRBJ2-7, with 10 bases matching TRBD1. TRBJ2-4 explains the end of the DNA better; the J call may be wrong. CDR1 is SNHLY, CDR2 FYNNEI, per germline. The CDR3 is 14 residues long.

This chain joins TRBV3-1 and TRBJ2-7; the D gene is possibly TRBD2 (5 bases). CDR3 length: 17 amino acids. Looked up from germline, CDR1 is LGHDT and CDR2 is YNNKEL (reference sequence). V shed 0 bases and J shed 4 bases, with 19 bases lying between them. The CDR3 sequence: CASSQDIRRGNLYEQYF. CDR3 coding DNA: TGTGCCAGCAGCCAAGATATTAGACGGGGAAATCTTTACGAGCAGTACTTC.

The V and J genes are TRBV6-6 and TRBJ1-5; possible D gene TRBD1, 6 bases. Germline-derived CDR1 and CDR2 are MNHNY and SVGAGI (reference sequence). This CDR3 comprises 12 residues. V dropped 2 bases and J dropped 12 bases, with 11 bases sitting between them. The CDR3 here is CASSYRGQIQHF. Written as DNA, the CDR3 is TGTGCCAGCAGTTACCGGGGACAAATCCAGCATTTT.

This clonotype has just a few counts. The chain uses TRBV7-9 and TRBJ1-2, with D tentatively TRBD1 (5 bases). Trimming took 4 bases from V and 4 from J, leaving 22 bases between them. This CDR3 is built from 17 residues. The germline V gene has CDR1 SEHNR and CDR2 FQNEAQ (reference sequence). Here the CDR3 DNA reads TGTGCCAGCAGCTCCACTATGCCCCAGGGAAAAGGCTATGGCTACACCTTC. This encodes CASSSTMPQGKGYGYTF.

The V and J genes are TRBV29-1 and TRBJ2-5; possibly TRBD1 for D (6 bases). V was clipped by 4 bases and J by 5 bases, with 8 bases between them. Germline CDR1 reads SQVTM; CDR2 reads ANQGSEA. This CDR3 contains 11 residues. CDR3 residues: CSVAGAETQYF. CDR3 nucleotide sequence: TGCAGCGTTGCAGGGGCTGAGACCCAGTACTTC.

This clonotype came up a few times. The V call is TRBV29-1, the J call TRBJ2-3; tentative D call: TRBD2 (6 bases). The germline V gene has CDR1 SQVTM and CDR2 ANQGSEA. The CDR3 covers 17 residues. Trimming took 2 bases from V and 4 from J, leaving 22 bases between them. The CDR3, as DNA: TGCAGCGTTGAAAGGGGTTCTAGCGCCATCCTCCCAGATACGCAGTATTTT. Its translation is CSVERGSSAILPDTQYF.

J is TRBJ1-2 and V is TRBV4-3; 7 positions match TRBD1. The CDR3 has 15 amino acids. Germline CDR1 reads LGHNA; CDR2 reads YSLEER. With 2 bases clipped from V and 2 bases from J, the junction kept 5 bases outside the gene matches. CDR3 DNA sequence: TGCGCCAGCAGCCAAACAGGGGTTGTGAACTATGGCTACACCTTC. It specifies CASSQTGVVNYGYTF.

In its sample, this clonotype was seen a few times. This chain links TRBV12-5 with TRBJ2-1, with D perhaps being TRBD1 or TRBD2 (5 bases each). The CDR3 is made up of 16 amino acids. The germline V gene has CDR1 LGHNT and CDR2 FRNRAP. Trimming removed 6 bases at V and 7 bases at J, with 22 bases between. CDR3 in amino acids: CASGSQPGTPRNEQFF. CDR3 nucleotides: TGTGCTAGTGGGAGTCAGCCGGGGACGCCTAGGAATGAGCAGTTCTTC.

There are a few counts of this clonotype. V and J are TRBV7-8 and TRBJ2-1, with 16 bases aligning to TRBD2. V lost 5 bases to trimming and J lost 11 bases; unmatched junction nucleotides: 6. The CDR3 runs 15 residues. Looked up from germline, CDR1 is SGHVS and CDR2 is FQNEAQ. The CDR3 DNA follows: TGTGCCAGCAGCCCAGGGACTAGCGGGAGGGGAAAGCAGTTCTTC. This gives the protein CASSPGTSGRGKQFF.

This sequence joins TRBV20-1 and TRBJ2-4; D ambiguous. The CDR3 totals 14 residues. From germline, CDR1 is DFQATT and CDR2 SNEGSKA (reference sequence). V gave up 5 bases and J gave up 0 bases, with 11 bases separating them. CDR3 region: CSAPPRPAKNIQYF. The CDR3 DNA follows: TGCAGTGCTCCTCCGAGACCAGCCAAAAACATTCAGTACTTC.

This chain joins TRBV5-1 and TRBJ2-3; 10 nucleotides match TRBD2. Germline lookup yields CDR1 SGHRS and CDR2 YFSETQ. Trimming at V came to 3 bases and at J to 2 bases, leaving 12 bases not matched to a gene. This CDR3 region has 18 residues. The CDR3 here is CASSSTTGLARTTDTQYF. CDR3 nucleotide sequence: TGCGCCAGCAGCTCAACCACGGGACTAGCGAGGACCACAGATACGCAGTATTTT.

This clonotype was found a few times. The J gene is TRBJ2-1, the V gene TRBV24-1; D gene unclear. Trimming removed 7 bases from V and 0 bases from J, with 9 bases in between. Germline V CDR1 and CDR2: KGHDR, SFDVKD. The CDR3 loop spans 14 amino acids. The DNA of the CDR3 is TGTGCCACCAGAGCAGATGGCTCCTACAATGAGCAGTTCTTC. It yields the protein CATRADGSYNEQFF.

This clonotype occurred a few times. The gene calls are TRBV7-9 and TRBJ2-7; tentative D call: TRBD1 (6 bases). This CDR3 comprises 15 residues. V was pared by 5 bases and J by 2 bases, with 16 bases between. Germline V gene sequence: CDR1 SEHNR, CDR2 FQNEAQ (reference sequence). CDR3 loop: CASSHPDSVTYEQYF. The DNA for the CDR3 is TGTGCCAGCAGCCACCCGGACAGCGTGACCTACGAGCAGTACTTC. The whole variable domain, filled in from reference TRBV7-9 and TRBJ2-7, reads DTGVSQNPRHKITKRGQNVTFRCDPISEHNRLYWYRQTLGQGPEFLTYFQNEAQLEKSRLLSDRFSAERPKGSFSTLEIQRTEQGDSAMYLCASSHPDSVTYEQYFGPGTRLTVT.

In its sample, this clonotype was seen a few times. The chain joins TRBV5-1 to TRBJ1-2; TRBD1 is a possible D gene (6 bases). The germline V and J ends were trimmed by 2 bases and 6 bases, with 20 bases remaining between them. Germline assignment: CDR1 SGHRS and CDR2 YFSETQ. This CDR3 has 16 amino acids. CDR3 in DNA: TGCGCCAGCAGCTTTGTAGGACAGCGGTTTGGAGATGGCTACACCTTC. Its protein product is CASSFVGQRFGDGYTF. Combining the CDR3 with reference TRBV5-1 and TRBJ1-2 gives the whole variable domain KAGVTQTPRYLIKTRGQQVTLSCSPISGHRSVSWYQQTPGQGLQFLFEYFSETQRNKGNFPGRFSGRQFSNSRSEMNVSTLELGDSALYLCASSFVGQRFGDGYTFGSGTRLTVV.